This TCR beta chain was identified during a study of blood T cell repertoires in COVID-19. The data were produced by immunoSEQ multiplex PCR, yet TCRdb's version contains in-frame clones alone and is incomplete. The table includes about 74,000 clones, 84% detected once. This clone was recorded a few times. The material sequenced was peripheral blood. The source is a man between 65 and 85 years old with acute or convalescent COVID-19.

This CDR3 reads CASSWGTSGVAGELFF. The CDR3 nucleotides read TGTGCCAGCAGTTGGGGGACTAGCGGGGTAGCCGGGGAGCTGTTTTTT. J is TRBJ2-2 and V is TRBV6-5, with 13 positions matching TRBD2. The CDR3 spans 16 residues. CDR1 and CDR2 (germline): MNHEY, SVGAGI. With 4 bases clipped from V and 6 bases from J, the junction kept 5 bases outside the gene matches.